Listed below are T cell receptor beta chains from one sample, sequenced in a study of T cell responses to AZD1222 COVID-19 vaccine. TCRdb's copy holds only in-frame clones and misses some; the assay was immunoSEQ multiplex PCR. Of approximately 100,000 clones in the sample, 87% were seen once. The source was peripheral blood, collected 28 days after the second AZD1222 dose. These receptors originate from an adult who received the AZD1222 COVID-19 vaccine. Both conserved end residues are part of each CDR3. The D gene is left open where the match is weak. Clone size is stated in some rows and not others, as once, few, many or a class when expanded.

d_call: .
v_call: TRBV6-2/TRBV6-3
clone_size: once
j_call: TRBJ1-5
cdr3_aa: CASSYSRTVSNQPQHF
cdr3_nt: TGTGCCAGCAGTTACTCTAGGACGGTTAGCAATCAGCCCCAGCATTTT

d_call: TRBD2
v_call: TRBV30
clone_size: once
j_call: TRBJ2-3
cdr3_aa: CAWYRTSGNTDTQYF
cdr3_nt: TGTGCCTGGTATAGGACTAGCGGAAACACAGATACGCAGTATTTT

d_call: TRBD2
v_call: TRBV27
clone_size: once
j_call: TRBJ2-2
cdr3_aa: CASSFMASGTGELFF
cdr3_nt: TGTGCCAGCAGTTTTATGGCTAGCGGAACCGGGGAGCTGTTTTTT

d_call: .
v_call: TRBV4-2
clone_size: medium-sized
j_call: TRBJ2-1
cdr3_aa: CASSQEAGYNEQFF
cdr3_nt: TGTGCCAGCAGCCAAGAGGCGGGCTACAATGAGCAGTTCTTC

d_call: TRBD1
v_call: TRBV9
clone_size: .
j_call: TRBJ2-7
cdr3_aa: CASSPTGKSSYEQYF
cdr3_nt: TGTGCCAGCTCACCGACAGGGAAGAGCTCCTACGAGCAGTACTTC

d_call: .
v_call: TRBV4-2
clone_size: .
j_call: TRBJ2-7
cdr3_aa: CASSQDMGGEQYF
cdr3_nt: TGTGCCAGCAGCCAAGATATGGGCGGCGAGCAGTACTTC

d_call: .
v_call: TRBV10-3
clone_size: .
j_call: TRBJ1-1
cdr3_aa: CAISESVGLNTEAFF
cdr3_nt: TGTGCCATCAGTGAGTCTGTAGGACTGAACACTGAAGCTTTCTTT

d_call: .
v_call: TRBV19
clone_size: .
j_call: TRBJ2-7
cdr3_aa: CASSIPGGGGTYEQYF
cdr3_nt: TGTGCCAGTAGTATACCCGGGGGAGGGGGCACCTACGAGCAGTACTTC

d_call: TRBD1
v_call: TRBV3-1/TRBV3-2
clone_size: .
j_call: TRBJ1-2
cdr3_aa: CASSRGTGGGYGYTF
cdr3_nt: TGTGCCAGCAGCCGAGGGACAGGGGGCGGCTATGGCTACACCTTC

d_call: TRBD1
v_call: TRBV10-3
clone_size: .
j_call: TRBJ2-5
cdr3_aa: CAISGTEETQYF
cdr3_nt: TGTGCCATCAGCGGGACAGAAGAGACCCAGTACTTC

d_call: TRBD2
v_call: TRBV6-4
clone_size: .
j_call: TRBJ2-3
cdr3_aa: CASSLAGGHTDTQYF
cdr3_nt: TGTGCCAGCAGTCTAGCGGGAGGCCACACAGATACGCAGTATTTT

d_call: TRBD1
v_call: TRBV19
clone_size: once
j_call: TRBJ1-2
cdr3_aa: CASSIRIGQGDYGYTF
cdr3_nt: TGTGCCAGTAGTATAAGAATAGGACAGGGAGATTATGGCTACACCTTC

d_call: TRBD1
v_call: TRBV29-1
clone_size: .
j_call: TRBJ1-2
cdr3_aa: CSVEGGTGDFGYTF
cdr3_nt: TGCAGCGTTGAAGGGGGGACAGGGGACTTTGGCTACACCTTC

d_call: .
v_call: TRBV19
clone_size: .
j_call: TRBJ1-5
cdr3_aa: CASSLRGGRTGAPQHF
cdr3_nt: TGTGCCAGTAGCCTCCGTGGAGGACGCACAGGAGCGCCCCAGCATTTT

d_call: TRBD2
v_call: TRBV20-1
clone_size: .
j_call: TRBJ2-1
cdr3_aa: CSASGWSGRGNEQFF
cdr3_nt: TGCAGTGCTAGTGGGTGGAGCGGGAGAGGGAATGAGCAGTTCTTC

d_call: TRBD2
v_call: TRBV6-2/TRBV6-3
clone_size: .
j_call: TRBJ2-1
cdr3_aa: CASSSIHSGRSSYNEQFF
cdr3_nt: TGTGCCAGCAGTTCAATTCATAGCGGGAGGTCGTCCTACAATGAGCAGTTCTTC

d_call: TRBD2
v_call: TRBV11-3
clone_size: .
j_call: TRBJ2-1
cdr3_aa: CASSLEAGVGEQFF
cdr3_nt: TGTGCCAGCAGCTTAGAAGCGGGAGTCGGTGAGCAGTTCTTC

d_call: .
v_call: TRBV10-1
clone_size: .
j_call: TRBJ1-1
cdr3_aa: CASSKNSNTEAFF
cdr3_nt: TGCGCCAGCAGTAAGAACAGCAACACTGAAGCTTTCTTT

d_call: .
v_call: TRBV7-3
clone_size: once
j_call: TRBJ1-5
cdr3_aa: CASSLYGNQPQHF
cdr3_nt: TGTGCCAGCAGCTTATACGGCAATCAGCCCCAGCATTTT

d_call: TRBD1
v_call: TRBV24-1
clone_size: .
j_call: TRBJ2-3
cdr3_aa: CATSETGTVGTDTQYF
cdr3_nt: TGTGCCACCAGTGAGACCGGGACAGTTGGAACAGATACGCAGTATTTT

d_call: TRBD1
v_call: TRBV28
clone_size: .
j_call: TRBJ2-3
cdr3_aa: CASSRSRTGERTDTQYF
cdr3_nt: TGTGCCAGCAGCCGAAGCCGGACAGGGGAACGCACAGATACGCAGTATTTT

d_call: TRBD2
v_call: TRBV10-2
clone_size: once
j_call: TRBJ2-3
cdr3_aa: CASRTSGTGPDTQYF
cdr3_nt: TGCGCCAGCAGGACTAGCGGGACAGGGCCAGATACGCAGTATTTT

d_call: TRBD1
v_call: TRBV19
clone_size: .
j_call: TRBJ1-1
cdr3_aa: CASSEETGSKDTEAFF
cdr3_nt: TGTGCCAGTAGTGAGGAGACAGGGTCAAAGGACACTGAAGCTTTCTTT

d_call: .
v_call: TRBV7-9
clone_size: .
j_call: TRBJ1-3
cdr3_aa: CASSPSRQTSGNTIYF
cdr3_nt: TGTGCCAGCAGCCCTTCAAGACAGACCTCTGGAAACACCATATATTTT

d_call: .
v_call: TRBV2
clone_size: .
j_call: TRBJ2-1
cdr3_aa: CASSEARDSANEQFF
cdr3_nt: TGTGCCAGCAGTGAAGCGCGGGACAGTGCCAATGAGCAGTTCTTC

d_call: .
v_call: TRBV12-3/TRBV12-4
clone_size: .
j_call: TRBJ2-3
cdr3_aa: CASSLLDTQYF
cdr3_nt: TGTGCCAGCAGTTTACTGGATACGCAGTATTTT

d_call: TRBD2
v_call: TRBV7-9
clone_size: .
j_call: TRBJ2-7
cdr3_aa: CASTLAGAHEQYF
cdr3_nt: TGTGCCAGCACCCTAGCGGGGGCCCACGAGCAGTACTTC

d_call: .
v_call: TRBV30
clone_size: few
j_call: TRBJ2-2
cdr3_aa: CAWSSDPAGTGELFF
cdr3_nt: TGTGCCTGGAGTTCAGACCCGGCGGGCACCGGGGAGCTGTTTTTT

d_call: .
v_call: TRBV7-2
clone_size: .
j_call: TRBJ2-7
cdr3_aa: CASSLRWEGQYF
cdr3_nt: TGTGCCAGCAGCTTAAGGTGGGAAGGGCAGTACTTC

d_call: .
v_call: TRBV4-3
clone_size: .
j_call: TRBJ2-7
cdr3_aa: CASSQGLLTYEQYF
cdr3_nt: TGCGCCAGCAGCCAAGGACTCCTTACCTACGAGCAGTACTTC

d_call: .
v_call: TRBV5-1
clone_size: .
j_call: TRBJ2-1
cdr3_aa: CASSPAGHNEQFF
cdr3_nt: TGCGCCAGCAGCCCGGCAGGACACAATGAGCAGTTCTTC

d_call: .
v_call: TRBV5-6
clone_size: few
j_call: TRBJ1-5
cdr3_aa: CASSLRRRSNQPQHF
cdr3_nt: TGTGCCAGCAGCTTGCGAAGACGGAGCAATCAGCCCCAGCATTTT

d_call: TRBD1
v_call: TRBV27
clone_size: .
j_call: TRBJ1-1
cdr3_aa: CASSSGGDTEAFF
cdr3_nt: TGTGCCAGCAGTTCAGGGGGGGACACTGAAGCTTTCTTT

d_call: .
v_call: TRBV7-8
clone_size: .
j_call: TRBJ1-5
cdr3_aa: CASSLPGLSNQPQHF
cdr3_nt: TGTGCCAGCAGCTTACCCGGGCTGTCCAATCAGCCCCAGCATTTT

d_call: TRBD1
v_call: TRBV24-1
clone_size: .
j_call: TRBJ2-1
cdr3_aa: CATSDRGQGTRSEQFF
cdr3_nt: TGTGCCACCAGTGATAGAGGACAGGGTACTCGTAGTGAGCAGTTCTTC

d_call: .
v_call: TRBV27
clone_size: .
j_call: TRBJ2-2
cdr3_aa: CASKSMNTGELFF
cdr3_nt: TGTGCCAGCAAATCGATGAACACCGGGGAGCTGTTTTTT

d_call: TRBD2
v_call: TRBV7-2
clone_size: .
j_call: TRBJ2-2
cdr3_aa: CASSFSGQNTGELFF
cdr3_nt: TGTGCCAGCAGCTTTAGCGGGCAAAACACCGGGGAGCTGTTTTTT

d_call: TRBD1
v_call: TRBV19
clone_size: .
j_call: TRBJ2-1
cdr3_aa: CASSYGQGLPYNEQFF
cdr3_nt: TGTGCCAGTAGTTACGGACAGGGCCTACCCTACAATGAGCAGTTCTTC

d_call: TRBD1
v_call: TRBV28
clone_size: .
j_call: TRBJ2-5
cdr3_aa: CASSEHRGKETQYF
cdr3_nt: TGTGCCAGCAGTGAGCACAGGGGGAAAGAGACCCAGTACTTC

d_call: .
v_call: TRBV5-1
clone_size: .
j_call: TRBJ2-5
cdr3_aa: CASSYGQKETQYF
cdr3_nt: TGCGCCAGCAGTTACGGACAGAAAGAGACCCAGTACTTC

d_call: .
v_call: TRBV30
clone_size: .
j_call: TRBJ1-5
cdr3_aa: CAWSVLGGNQPQHF
cdr3_nt: TGTGCCTGGAGTGTACTAGGGGGGAATCAGCCCCAGCATTTT

d_call: TRBD1
v_call: TRBV25-1
clone_size: few
j_call: TRBJ2-5
cdr3_aa: CASSDRTGTETQYF
cdr3_nt: TGTGCCAGCAGTGATCGGACAGGAACTGAGACCCAGTACTTC

d_call: .
v_call: TRBV27
clone_size: .
j_call: TRBJ1-5
cdr3_aa: CASSLFPRGPQHF
cdr3_nt: TGTGCCAGCAGTTTATTCCCCCGGGGGCCCCAGCATTTT

d_call: TRBD1
v_call: TRBV28
clone_size: .
j_call: TRBJ2-1
cdr3_aa: CASSDTGDRYNEQFF
cdr3_nt: TGTGCCAGCAGCGACACAGGGGACCGATACAATGAGCAGTTCTTC

d_call: .
v_call: TRBV7-9
clone_size: .
j_call: TRBJ1-5
cdr3_aa: CASSLAAGPSDQPQHF
cdr3_nt: TGTGCCAGCAGCTTAGCCGCGGGGCCGTCCGATCAGCCCCAGCATTTT

d_call: TRBD2
v_call: TRBV7-2
clone_size: few
j_call: TRBJ2-1
cdr3_aa: CASSSPLAGEYNEQFF
cdr3_nt: TGTGCCAGCAGCTCGCCACTAGCGGGAGAGTACAATGAGCAGTTCTTC

d_call: TRBD1
v_call: TRBV7-8
clone_size: .
j_call: TRBJ1-5
cdr3_aa: CASSPDEGANQPQHF
cdr3_nt: TGTGCCAGCAGCCCCGATGAGGGGGCAAATCAGCCCCAGCATTTT

d_call: TRBD1
v_call: TRBV5-1
clone_size: .
j_call: TRBJ1-1
cdr3_aa: CASSFRQGATEAFF
cdr3_nt: TGCGCCAGCAGTTTTCGACAGGGGGCCACTGAAGCTTTCTTT

d_call: .
v_call: TRBV6-5
clone_size: once
j_call: TRBJ2-7
cdr3_aa: CASSPGQSYEQYF
cdr3_nt: TGTGCCAGCAGCCCCGGACAGAGCTACGAGCAGTACTTC

d_call: .
v_call: TRBV5-1
clone_size: once
j_call: TRBJ2-3
cdr3_aa: CASSFDPSTDTQYF
cdr3_nt: TGCGCCAGCAGCTTCGACCCTAGCACAGATACGCAGTATTTT